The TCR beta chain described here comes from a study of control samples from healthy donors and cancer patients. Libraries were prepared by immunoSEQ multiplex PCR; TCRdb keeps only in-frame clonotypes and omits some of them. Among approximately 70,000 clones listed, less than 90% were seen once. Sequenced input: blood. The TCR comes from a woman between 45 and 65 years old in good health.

CDR3 in amino acids: CASSNRRVNQPQHF. Written as DNA, the CDR3 is TGTGCCAGCAGCAATAGGAGGGTAAATCAGCCCCAGCATTTT. This rearrangement joins TRBV21-1 to TRBJ1-5. TRBV21-1 is labeled a pseudogene. The CDR3 contains 14 residues.